Shown below are 25 T cell receptor beta chains from a single sample sequenced in a study of neurological immune-mediated disorders (dated by TCRdb to about 2019). The library was made by 5' RACE. TCRdb shows the sequencer as Illumina HiSeq 2500. TCRdb applied fastp at Q25 and MiXCR to the public reads, then kept only in-frame beta chains. Under each unique CDR3 protein, matching rows form one entry showing the most common genes and DNA. In this sample the table shows roughly 70,000 distinct CDR3 sequences, less than 5.5% of which occur a single time. The ten largest make up approximately 3% of the sample. Input material: PBMCs. The receptors originated from a woman aged 25 to 45 with multiple sclerosis.

This clonotype was counted ten times or more. The chain joins TRBV10-2 to TRBJ2-2, with 10 bases lining up with TRBD2. The V segment lost 9 bases and the J segment 2 bases; nucleotides outside the gene matches: 3. This CDR3 has 14 amino acids. CDR1 is WSHSY and CDR2 is SAAADI in the germline V gene. CDR3 region: CASERGGNTGELFF. The DNA of the CDR3 is TGCGCCAGTGAGCGGGGGGGAAACACCGGGGAGCTGTTTTTT.

The V call is TRBV7-8, the J call TRBJ2-3; the match to TRBD1 covers 7 bases. J gave up 0 bases and V 8 bases, and 11 bases lay outside the gene matches. Germline lookup yields CDR1 SGHVS and CDR2 FQNEAQ. The CDR3 length is 16 residues. CDR3 region: CASGLRQGGSTDTQYF. CDR3 in DNA: TGTGCCAGCGGACTTAGACAGGGCGGCAGCACAGATACGCAGTATTTT.

This clonotype appeared many times. The chain uses TRBV12-3 or TRBV12-4 and TRBJ2-7; TRBD1 matches at 10 bases. This CDR3 is 15 amino acids long. V trimming: 4 bases; J trimming: 7 bases; junction bases outside the gene matches: 10. The DNA of the CDR3 is TGTGCCAGCAGTTCCGGGACAGGGGAGGTGGGAGAGCAGTACTTC. Translation: CASSSGTGEVGEQYF.

This clonotype has more than one count but fewer than ten. This chain uses TRBV7-9 with TRBJ2-5, with TRBD1 as a possible D gene (6 bases). V was cut by 5 bases and J by 3 bases, with 10 bases left in between. The CDR3 covers 13 residues. Germline CDR1 reads SEHNR; CDR2 reads FQNEAQ (reference sequence). Written as DNA, the CDR3 is TGTGCCAGCAGCCAGACAGGCGAAGAGACCCAGTACTTC. Translated, it gives CASSQTGEETQYF.

This clonotype was seen many times. This chain uses TRBV9 with TRBJ2-1; D gene uncertain. The germline gives CDR1 SGDLS, CDR2 YYNGEE. Trimming stripped 1 base from V and 6 bases from J, with 11 bases between. This CDR3 contains 14 residues. DNA for the CDR3: TGTGCCAGCAGCGTACTGGTCAGCCCCAATGAGCAGTTCTTC. This encodes CASSVLVSPNEQFF.

This clonotype occurred many times. The V call is TRBV6-1, the J call TRBJ2-7; possible D gene TRBD1, 5 bases. Looked up from germline, CDR1 is MNHNS and CDR2 is SASEGT. Trimming pared 8 bases from V and 0 bases from J, leaving 14 bases between. CDR3 length: 14 residues. CDR3 DNA: TGTGCCAGCGAGGACAAGGAGAGCTCCTACGAGCAGTACTTC. Translation: CASEDKESSYEQYF.

This clonotype was seen at least ten times. This rearrangement joins TRBV20-1 to TRBJ1-2; D gene ambiguous. Trimming pared 4 bases from V and 1 base from J, leaving 10 bases between. The CDR3 length is 13 residues. The V gene's germline CDR1 is DFQATT and CDR2 SNEGSKA (reference sequence). The CDR3 bases are TGCAGTGCTATAACCCCGAGTAACTATGGCTACACCTTC. It yields the protein CSAITPSNYGYTF.

With respect to this clonotype: This may be a read error, as it is one base from a much larger clone. The CDR3 DNA follows: TGCGCCAACAGCATTAGACAGGTTGTATCCTACAATGAGCAGTTCTTC. It yields the protein CANSIRQVVSYNEQFF. The chain links TRBV5-1 to TRBJ2-1; perhaps TRBD1 as D (6 bases). The CDR3 totals 16 residues. Per germline, CDR1 SGHRS and CDR2 YFSETQ.

The chain couples TRBV20-1 to TRBJ1-5; D not resolved. The CDR3 extends over 13 amino acids. In germline, CDR1 is DFQATT, CDR2 SNEGSKA (reference sequence). The V and J ends lost 6 bases and 2 bases respectively, with 11 bases between them. The CDR3 DNA reads TGCAGTGCCCCCGGGGTAGGCAATCAGCCCCAGCATTTT. This translates into CSAPGVGNQPQHF.

This clonotype showed up many times. The CDR3 DNA reads as TGTGCCATCAGTGAGGGCGGGGGGCGCCAAGAGACCCAGTACTTC. Protein sequence: CAISEGGGRQETQYF. The genes are TRBV10-3 and TRBJ2-5, with 8 bases lining up with TRBD2. This CDR3 comprises 15 residues. Germline V gives CDR1 ENHRY, CDR2 SYGVKD. With 2 bases clipped from V and 1 base from J, the junction kept 3 bases outside the gene matches.

This clonotype was seen many times. The chain links TRBV20-1 to TRBJ1-1; 7 bases agree with TRBD1. Germline CDR1 and CDR2: DFQATT and SNEGSKA (reference sequence). This CDR3 contains 16 residues. J gave up 1 base and V 1 base, and 9 bases lay outside the gene matches. The CDR3 loop is CSARGQGILGNTEAFF. The CDR3 bases are TGCAGTGCTAGAGGACAGGGTATCCTGGGGAACACTGAAGCTTTCTTT.

This clonotype was counted at least ten times. The CDR3 region has the DNA TGCAGCGCTCGGACAGGGGGAGTCGGGGAGCTGTTTTTT. This translates into CSARTGGVGELFF. This chain uses TRBV29-1 with TRBJ2-2; 10 nucleotides line up with TRBD1. The J segment lost 7 bases and the V segment lost 7 bases, leaving 6 bases of the junction unmatched. CDR3 length: 13 residues. Germline CDR1 and CDR2: SQVTM and ANQGSEA.

The chain couples TRBV5-5 to TRBJ2-1; no firm D call. The germline V and J ends were trimmed by 0 bases and 5 bases, with 12 bases remaining between them. The CDR3 spans 15 residues. Per germline, CDR1 SGHKS and CDR2 YYEKEE (reference sequence). CDR3 protein: CASSLEVSIDNEQFF. As DNA, the CDR3 is TGTGCCAGCAGCTTGGAGGTTAGCATCGACAATGAGCAGTTCTTC.

In this sample, this clonotype turned up many times. The chain's CDR3 is CASSFGYGNYEQYF. The CDR3 nucleotides are TGTGCCAGCAGTTTTGGTTACGGGAATTACGAGCAGTACTTC. The chain is built from TRBV27 and TRBJ2-7; TRBD2 is a possible D gene (5 bases). The CDR3 has 14 amino acids. The V gene lost 3 bases and the J gene lost 4 bases, with 13 bases spanning the gap. Germline values: CDR1 MNHEY, CDR2 SMNVEV (reference sequence).

As for this clonotype: A read error may account for a junction end that differs from germline. The rearrangement links TRBV20-1 to TRBJ1-5; 10 bases match TRBD1. Germline CDR1 reads DFQATT; CDR2 reads SNEGSKA (reference sequence). This CDR3 comprises 15 residues. DNA for the CDR3: TGCAGTGCTAGAGGACAGGGGGCGAAGGTTCAGCCCCAGAATTTT. Translating it yields CSARGQGAKVQPQNF.

This clonotype has just a few counts. Possible read error: a much larger clone is one base away. The chain joins TRBV7-2 to TRBJ2-1; D possibly corresponds to TRBD1 (5 bases). The length of the CDR3 is 15 residues. Deletions cut 1 base from V and 6 bases from J, with 13 bases between. Germline values: CDR1 SGHTA, CDR2 FQGNSA. CDR3 in amino acids: CASSLVVKGSNEQFF. Written as DNA, the CDR3 is TGTGCCAGCAGCTTAGTCGTAAAGGGGTCCAATGAGCAGTTCTTC.

This clonotype occurred many times. The genes are TRBV7-9 and TRBJ2-3; TRBD1 matches 8 bases. The germline CDR1 and CDR2 sequences are SEHNR and FQNEAQ (reference sequence). This CDR3 region has 14 residues. With V trimmed by 5 bases and J by 0 bases, 1 base remained unmatched. CDR3 in amino acids: CASSDRGSTDTQYF. The CDR3 DNA is TGTGCCAGCAGCGACAGGGGTAGCACAGATACGCAGTATTTT. Complete variable domain (other parts from reference TRBV7-9 and TRBJ2-3): DTGVSQNPRHKITKRGQNVTFRCDPISEHNRLYWYRQTLGQGPEFLTYFQNEAQLEKSRLLSDRFSAERPKGSFSTLEIQRTEQGDSAMYLCASSDRGSTDTQYFGPGTRLTVL.

This clonotype was seen ten or more times. This sequence joins TRBV11-2 and TRBJ1-1, with D hard to call. V lost 5 bases and J lost 10, with 14 bases in between. The CDR3 is made up of 12 amino acids. The germline V gene encodes CDR1 SGHAT and CDR2 FQNNGV. This CDR3 reads CASSPSGRTAFF. DNA of the CDR3: TGTGCCAGCAGCCCGAGTGGGAGGACAGCTTTCTTT.

This clonotype was counted ten times or more. This rearrangement joins TRBV10-3 to TRBJ2-2; 7 nucleotides match TRBD2. The CDR3 contains 14 residues. Per germline, CDR1 ENHRY and CDR2 SYGVKD. Trimming took 4 bases from V and 7 from J; bases not matched to a gene: 6. DNA for the CDR3: TGTGCCATCAGTGGACGCAGGGAGGGCGGGGAGCTGTTTTTT. Protein sequence: CAISGRREGGELFF.

This clonotype was found a few times. The chain couples TRBV18 to TRBJ2-2; D may be TRBD1 (6 bases). Germline lookup yields CDR1 KGHSH and CDR2 LQKENI. Deletions cut 6 bases from V and 4 bases from J, with 12 bases between. The CDR3 covers 14 residues. The DNA of the CDR3 is TGTGCCAGCTCGAACAGGGCGAGCACCGGGGAGCTGTTTTTT. Its translation is CASSNRASTGELFF.

This clonotype has ten or more counts. The genes are TRBV28 and TRBJ1-5, with D perhaps matching TRBD1 (6 bases). V lost 2 bases and J lost 5, with 13 bases in between. The CDR3 consists of 15 residues. From germline, CDR1 is MDHEN and CDR2 SYDVKM. CDR3 nucleotides: TGTGCCAGCAGTTTAGGACAGTCGTTCCATCAGCCCCAGCATTTT. The encoded protein is CASSLGQSFHQPQHF.

There are many counts of this clonotype. J is TRBJ1-1 and V is TRBV5-1; 11 bases match TRBD1. This CDR3 comprises 16 residues. The germline V gene encodes CDR1 SGHRS and CDR2 YFSETQ. Trimming took 3 bases from V and 1 from J; bases not matched to a gene: 5. In DNA, the CDR3 is TGCGCCAGCAGCTACGGACAGGGGGCCCCGAACACTGAAGCTTTCTTT. Translating gives CASSYGQGAPNTEAFF.

This clonotype was picked up many times. The gene calls are TRBV20-1 and TRBJ2-3; 13 bases agree with TRBD2. CDR1 is DFQATT, CDR2 SNEGSKA, per germline (reference sequence). The length of the CDR3 is 15 residues. V shed 3 bases, J shed 9 bases, and the junction held 9 bases outside the gene matches. CDR3 DNA sequence: TGCAGTGCTAGGGAGGGGGGACTAGCGGGGACCACGCAGTATTTT. It translates to CSAREGGLAGTTQYF.

This chain links TRBV9 with TRBJ2-3, with D possibly being TRBD2 (6 bases). Trimming cost V 2 bases and J 2 bases, with 18 bases left between them. From germline, CDR1 is SGDLS and CDR2 YYNGEE. The CDR3 runs 17 residues. DNA for the CDR3: TGTGCCAGCAGCGTGGGACCAGGCGGGGACTCCACAGATACGCAGTATTTT. This encodes CASSVGPGGDSTDTQYF.

The genes are TRBV12-3 or TRBV12-4 and TRBJ1-6; D possibly corresponds to TRBD1 (6 bases). Deletions cut 5 bases from V and 7 bases from J, with 18 bases between. CDR3 length equals 16 residues. In nucleotides, the CDR3 is TGTGCCAGCAGTCCCCCCCCAACAGGGATGAATTCACCCCTCCACTTT. It translates to CASSPPPTGMNSPLHF.